Following are 13 T cell receptor beta chains from one sample sequenced in a study of T cells in Graves' hyperthyroidism and ophthalmopathy. RNA transcripts yielded amplified TCR beta CDR3 regions. The TCR CDR3 first-round RT-PCR relied on the HTBI primer set. A single record per CDR3 protein comes from TCRdb applying MiXCR to the multiplex PCR reads. The sample gives some 440,000 distinct CDR3 sequences, about a sixth of which show up once; about 14% is in the top ten. The sequenced sample was blood. The source of these receptors is a woman aged 18-29 years with Graves' hyperthyroidism.

For this clonotype: A much larger clone differs by one base, so this may be a read error. The rearrangement joins TRBV12-3 or TRBV12-4 to TRBJ1-6; 10 positions agree with TRBD1. The CDR3 is made up of 14 amino acids. Written as DNA, the CDR3 is TGTGCCGGCAGTCGACAGGGGGCGAGGTCACCCCTCCACTTT. Translated: CAGSRQGARSPLHF.

This clonotype has only one observation. One base away lies a much larger clone, so this may be a sequencing read error. The conserved phenylalanine or tryptophan normally closing the CDR3 is absent here, so this likely arose from a read error. The rearrangement uses TRBV6-2 or TRBV6-3 and TRBJ1-1; TRBD1 agrees at 7 bases. This CDR3 comprises 14 residues. Losses at the gene ends were 4 bases for V and 1 base for J; bases not matched to a gene: 3. The germline gives CDR1 MNHEY, CDR2 SVGEGT. The CDR3 reads CASSSTGRNTEAFL. In DNA, the CDR3 is TGTGCCAGCAGTTCGACAGGGAGGAACACTGAAGCTTTCTTA.

Only a few counts were recorded for this clonotype. The chain couples TRBV29-1 to TRBJ2-1; 9 nucleotides match TRBD1. The CDR3 spans 14 residues. J gave up 8 bases and V 6 bases, and 11 bases lay outside the gene matches. Germline CDR1 is SQVTM and CDR2 is ANQGSEA. This CDR3 reads CSVTGGQGFDEQFF. For the CDR3, the DNA is TGCAGCGTCACCGGTGGACAGGGGTTCGATGAGCAGTTCTTC.

This clonotype was found many times. The chain recombines TRBV7-9 with TRBJ1-5; D is unresolved. V gave up 1 base and J gave up 4 bases, with 5 bases separating them. The CDR3 has 13 amino acids. The germline V gene has CDR1 SEHNR and CDR2 FQNEAQ (reference sequence). The chain's CDR3 is CASSLGLNQPQHF. The CDR3 DNA is TGTGCCAGCAGCTTAGGGCTGAATCAGCCCCAGCATTTT.

Ten or more counts support this clonotype. V is TRBV12-3 or TRBV12-4 and J is TRBJ2-1, with 8 bases identical to TRBD2. CDR3 length: 16 amino acids. Losses at the gene ends were 3 bases for V and 0 bases for J; bases not matched to a gene: 4. CDR3 residues: CASSFSAGVSYNEQFF. In DNA, the CDR3 is TGTGCCAGCAGTTTCTCAGCGGGAGTCTCCTACAATGAGCAGTTCTTC.

About this clonotype: A much larger clonotype is one base distant, so this may be a read error. The rearrangement uses TRBV15 and TRBJ2-5; 8 bases match TRBD1. J gave up 5 bases and V 1 base, and 9 bases lay outside the gene matches. The germline CDR1 and CDR2 sequences are LNHNV and YYDKDF (reference sequence). This CDR3 has 16 residues. The CDR3 coding sequence is TGTGCCACCAGCAGAGTACGGGGACAGGCGAAGGAGACCCAGTACTTC. Its translation: CATSRVRGQAKETQYF.

The V call is TRBV4-1, the J call TRBJ1-4; D not certain. The V and J ends lost 0 bases and 7 bases respectively, with 12 bases between them. The CDR3 sequence is 15 residues long. Germline V CDR1 and CDR2: MGHRA, YSYEKL. Here the CDR3 reads CASSQDAGGGEKLFF. CDR3 nucleotides: TGCGCCAGCAGCCAAGATGCGGGTGGAGGTGAAAAACTGTTTTTT.

This clonotype was detected many times. The chain carries TRBV2 and TRBJ2-5; 9 positions agree with TRBD1. Germline CDR1 is SNHLY and CDR2 is FYNNEI. Trimming removed 4 bases from V and 2 bases from J; junction bases left unmatched: 8. The CDR3 consists of 16 residues. The CDR3 spells CASSVGTGNYQETQYF. CDR3 nucleotide sequence: TGTGCCAGCAGTGTGGGGACAGGGAACTATCAAGAGACCCAGTACTTC.

Notes on this clonotype: Possible read error: a much larger clone is one base away. The rearrangement joins TRBV28 to TRBJ1-2; the D gene is possibly TRBD1 (6 bases). The CDR3 spans 14 residues. Looked up from germline, CDR1 is MDHEN and CDR2 is SYDVKM. Trimming shortened V by 7 bases and J by 7 bases, and 19 bases separated the two germline ends. The CDR3 bases are TGTGCCAGCACCCCCCGGGGGGGGGCGAGTGGCTACACCTTC. Its translation: CASTPRGGASGYTF.

This clonotype occurred many times. The rearrangement uses TRBV27 and TRBJ2-2; D not resolved. With 1 base removed from V and 6 bases from J, the gap between germline ends came to 15 bases. Germline CDR1 and CDR2: MNHEY and SMNVEV (reference sequence). The CDR3 covers 16 residues. CDR3 amino acids: CASSLFSRLVAGELFF. DNA for the CDR3: TGTGCCAGCAGTTTATTTAGCCGTCTTGTGGCCGGGGAGCTGTTTTTT.

V and J are TRBV4-3 and TRBJ1-1, with D unresolved. The CDR3 extends over 16 amino acids. Germline values: CDR1 LGHNA, CDR2 YSLEER. The V and J ends lost 0 bases and 0 bases respectively, with 11 bases between them. The CDR3 is CASSQDGSSLNTEAFF. The CDR3 nucleotides read TGCGCCAGCAGCCAAGATGGCTCCAGCCTGAACACTGAAGCTTTCTTT.

At least ten counts were recorded for this clonotype. The chain has TRBV27 and TRBJ1-1; a possible D gene is TRBD1 (6 bases). This CDR3 has 14 residues. CDR1 is MNHEY, CDR2 SMNVEV, per germline (reference sequence). Trimming left V 6 bases short and J 2 bases short, with 13 bases between. The CDR3 DNA reads as TGTGCCAGCAGGCAAACAGGGATTAACACTGAAGCTTTCTTT. It encodes CASRQTGINTEAFF.

This clonotype was counted only a few times. J is TRBJ1-2 and V is TRBV6-2 or TRBV6-3; D gene ambiguous. CDR3 length equals 13 residues. Germline V gene sequence: CDR1 MNHEY, CDR2 SVGEGT. V was pared by 10 bases and J by 8 bases, with 20 bases between. CDR3 nucleotides: TGTGCCACCCAGTTTAAGGTCGGGTTAGGCTACACCTTC. Amino acid sequence: CATQFKVGLGYTF.